The sequence of this T cell receptor (delta chain) was determined in a study of intestinal T cells in coeliac disease. Study conclusions and caveats: With TRG, approximately 94% of biopsies (most of the 54) were classified correctly.

The bulk TRD library came from about 0.15 ug of biopsy DNA amplified with BIOMED-2 primers. TCRdb made new clone calls on the multiplex PCR reads using CATT. The table includes about 1,500 delta-chain clones, approximately 69% detected once. As concerns this clone: What it binds is not known.

Germline CDR1 GEAIGNYY, CDR2 EKD. The CDR3 totals 30 residues. For each case, the template was genomic DNA from ten approximately 5-µm formalin-fixed paraffin-embedded scrolls. The source material was a duodenal biopsy. This TCR was sampled from a human donor with celiac disease. No J gene was named, though the V gene is TRDV2; the listed D gene, TRDD3, was not tested against the DNA. CDR3 sequence (DNA): TGTGCCTGTGACGCCGTACCTATTCTAAACCTAGGGGATACGCACAGTGCTACAAAACCTACAGAGACCTGTACAAAAACCCTCTTCTTC. It yields the protein CACDAVPILNLGDTHSATKPTETCTKTLFF.